This TCR beta chain came from a study of blood T cell repertoires in COVID-19. Study as a whole: Researchers got acute and convalescent COVID-19 samples from the United States, Italy and Spain. From T cells, B-cell-depleted T cells, or PBMCs came the material, which was cDNA or gDNA.

This CDR3 has 10 amino acids. V lost 1 base, J lost 9 bases, and 5 bases lay in between. The germline gives CDR1 GTSNPN, CDR2 SVGIG (reference sequence). In the study's own analysis: Estimation of nucleated cell counts relied on the amplification of reference gene primers. This table comes from immunoSEQ multiplex PCR, and its TCRdb copy is limited to in-frame clones, with some not included. V and J calls plus clone size are reproduced from that table; the DNA served to infer D and trimming. Of fewer than 150,000 clones in the sample, approximately 81% were seen once. The chain joins TRBV30 to TRBJ2-3; D might be TRBD1 (5 bases). Sequencing was carried out using peripheral blood. The source of this sequence is a man in his forties or fifties with acute or convalescent COVID-19. The CDR3 sequence is CAWSAGTQYF. CDR3 nucleotide sequence: TGTGCCTGGAGTGCAGGGACGCAGTATTTT.